This T cell receptor beta chain originates from a study of early T cells in non-severe SARS-CoV-2 infection. Study results and limitations: Anti-spike CD8 responses were favored by VDJdb matching, which missed private and CD4 specificities.

This clonotype was counted between two and nine times. Its antigen is currently unknown. J was trimmed by 7 bases and V by 3 bases; bases with no gene match: 11. Germline CDR1 KGHSH, CDR2 LQKENI. The CDR3 covers 16 residues. The protocol attached unique molecular identifiers to individual cDNA molecules. TCRdb re-called the 5' RACE reads with MiXCR, one entry per CDR3 protein. Of tens of thousands of distinct CDR3 sequences in the sample, around 13% were seen once. The V and J genes are TRBV18 and TRBJ2-5; TRBD2 matches 10 bases. This receptor was taken from an adult who was a healthcare worker with PCR-confirmed SARS-CoV-2 infection or an uninfected control (not recorded which). This specimen consisted of whole blood, obtained at baseline. CDR3 in amino acids: CASSPTGLAVIGTQYF. CDR3 nucleotides: TGTGCCAGCTCACCGACAGGACTAGCGGTTATAGGGACCCAGTACTTC. Full variable domain (remainder filled in from reference TRBV18 and TRBJ2-5): NAGVMQNPRHLVRRRGQEARLRCSPMKGHSHVYWYRQLPEEGLKFMVYLQKENIIDESGMPKERFSAEFPKEGPSILRIQQVVRGDSAAYFCASSPTGLAVIGTQYFGPGTRLLVL.